These T cell receptor beta chains were read from a single sample in a study of CD8 T cells in ankylosing spondylitis. MiXCR, applied by TCRdb to the 5' RACE reads, yields one record per CDR3 protein. The sample has 200,000 to 250,000 distinct CDR3 sequences; over 30% are singletons. Specimen: blood, either unsorted or a sorted T cell fraction (not recorded which). These receptors were collected from a male donor with ankylosing spondylitis or in good health (not recorded which). The CDR3 runs from the conserved cysteine through the conserved F or W. Each record gives: clone size, J gene, V gene, D gene, CDR3 DNA, CDR3 protein. A D gene is named only where the DNA matches it firmly. Not all rows give a size; the values are once, few, many and, for expanded clones, a class.

>-|TRBJ2-2|TRBV27|-
TGTGCCAGCAGTTTGGCAGTGAGTAGCGGGGAGCTGTTTTTT
CASSLAVSSGELFF
>few|TRBJ2-2|TRBV29-1|TRBD1
TGCAGCGTCGGACAGGGGGTGGGGGAGCTGTTTTTT
CSVGQGVGELFF
>-|TRBJ2-5|TRBV12-3/TRBV12-4|TRBD2
TGTGCCAGCAGCCTAGCGGCCAAAGAGACCCAGTACTTC
CASSLAAKETQYF
>few|TRBJ2-5|TRBV12-3/TRBV12-4|-
TGTGCCAGCACTAGGGGACTCGGTGGGGAGACCCAGTACTTC
CASTRGLGGETQYF
>-|TRBJ1-1|TRBV29-1|TRBD1
TGCAGCGTTGGCCATGACAGGGCCGAGAACACTGAAGCTTTCTTT
CSVGHDRAENTEAFF
>-|TRBJ2-7|TRBV7-2|-
TGTGCCAGCAGCGCCATCTACGAGCAGTACTTC
CASSAIYEQYF
>once|TRBJ2-3|TRBV10-3|TRBD2
TGTGCCATCAGTGAAGGGACTAGCGTCGATACGCAGTATTTT
CAISEGTSVDTQYF
>-|TRBJ2-5|TRBV12-3/TRBV12-4|-
TGTGCCAGCAGCCACCCAGGGGTTCAAGAGACCCAGTACTTC
CASSHPGVQETQYF
>few|TRBJ2-7|TRBV29-1|-
TGCAGCGTTGTGGTGTACGGTCCCTACGAGCAGTACTTC
CSVVVYGPYEQYF
>few|TRBJ2-7|TRBV29-1|TRBD1
TGCAGCGTTGGGTCGGACAGGGCTGGGGAGCAGTACTTC
CSVGSDRAGEQYF
>-|TRBJ2-3|TRBV6-5|-
TGTGCCAGCAGTTACTCGAGCGCGGGAAGCACAGATACGCAGTATTTT
CASSYSSAGSTDTQYF
>-|TRBJ2-5|TRBV10-3|TRBD2
TGTGCCATCAGTGACGGCGGGGGGGCCCAAGAGACCCAGTACTTC
CAISDGGGAQETQYF
>-|TRBJ2-5|TRBV20-1|-
TGCAGTGCTCCGCGAAGGGGGGGACGACAAGAGACCCAGTACTTC
CSAPRRGGRQETQYF
>few|TRBJ2-7|TRBV27|-
TGTGCCAGCGGACTAACGGGACAAAACGAGCAGTACTTC
CASGLTGQNEQYF
>few|TRBJ1-5|TRBV7-9|-
TGTGCCAGCAGCTTAGACGGCAGGGGTAACAATCAGCCCCAGCATTTT
CASSLDGRGNNQPQHF
>once|TRBJ1-1|TRBV5-1|-
TGCGCCAGCAGCTTGGGCAGGAGGACTGAAGCTTTCTTT
CASSLGRRTEAFF
>-|TRBJ2-7|TRBV10-3|-
TGTGCCATCAGTGAGTCGGGTTTCGTCTGGCAGTACTTC
CAISESGFVWQYF
>many|TRBJ2-7|TRBV20-1|TRBD1
TGCAGTGCTCGTGTGAACAGGGGTTGGAGTGAGCAGTACTTC
CSARVNRGWSEQYF
>-|TRBJ2-7|TRBV5-1|TRBD2
TGCGCCAGCAGCTTGTACCTCGGGGCGGGGGATACCTACGAGCAGTACTTC
CASSLYLGAGDTYEQYF
>-|TRBJ2-1|TRBV11-2|-
TGTGCCAGCAAGGACGGGTTAGGTCAGTTCTTC
CASKDGLGQFF
>-|TRBJ1-4|TRBV27|TRBD1
TGTGCCAGCAGTACAGGGGGGGAAAAACTGTTTTTT
CASSTGGEKLFF
>-|TRBJ2-5|TRBV6-1|TRBD2
TGTGCCAGCAGAGGACTAGCGGGGGGCGCCTTAGAGACCCAGTACTTC
CASRGLAGGALETQYF
>-|TRBJ1-5|TRBV20-1|-
TGCAGTGCTAGAGGGGGAAAGAATCAGCCCCAGCATTTT
CSARGGKNQPQHF